The present T cell receptor beta chain was sequenced within a study of Ad26.COV2.S vaccination and SARS-CoV-2 variants. Whole-study results and caveats: Vaccinated individuals (as opposed to placebo recipients) had higher spike-specific TCR breadth. Breadth, reportedly substantial, characterized the spike-specific CD8+ and CD4+ T cell responses after vaccination.

On this clone itself: The target antigen is unknown.

Data came from immunoSEQ multiplex PCR; TCRdb stores just in-frame clones and leaves some out. The table lists about 390,000 clones, approximately 90% of them singletons. Treatment noted: roughly 19 received Ad26.COV2.S at low or high dose, single or two shots; several received placebo; per-sample allocation not given. Collection of samples fell on day 63 after the first vaccine or placebo injection. V gave up 3 bases and J gave up 8 bases, with 11 bases separating them. CDR1 and CDR2 (germline): SGHTA, FQGNSA. The CDR3 is made up of 13 amino acids. The material sequenced was peripheral blood, taken in a trial of Ad26.COV2.S vaccine versus placebo. This receptor was obtained from a person between 18 and 60 years old who received the Ad26.COV2.S COVID-19 vaccine or a placebo. The chain carries TRBV7-2 and TRBJ2-1, with D maybe TRBD2 (7 bases). In DNA form, the CDR3 reads TGTGCCAGCAGCTTGGGCGGGGGCGATGAGCAGTTCTTC. Protein: CASSLGGGDEQFF.